The 16 T cell receptor beta chains below come from one sample, sequenced in a study of blood T cells in healthy people across ages. A sample-barcoded 5' primer and a J-beta primer mix were used in a second PCR of roughly 6 to 11 cycles. TCRdb independently ran MiXCR on the 5' RACE reads; one entry per CDR3 protein. The table has some 900,000 distinct CDR3 sequences, around 49% seen once. Source material: blood. Source of these receptors: a man aged 25-45 years in good health.

The J gene is TRBJ1-1, the V gene TRBV7-2; no clear D. Germline V lookup: CDR1 SGHTA, CDR2 FQGNSA. Trimming took 5 bases from V and 10 from J, leaving 20 bases between them. The CDR3 contains 14 residues. The CDR3 DNA reads as TGTGCCAGCAGCCACCCTGTCGGTGGCTCGAGAGCTTTCTTT. Its translation is CASSHPVGGSRAFF. Using reference TRBV7-2 and TRBJ1-1 for the parts outside the CDR3, the full variable domain is GAGVSQSPSNKVTEKGKDVELRCDPISGHTALYWYRQSLGQGLEFLIYFQGNSAPDKSGLPSDRFSAERTGGSVSTLTIQRTQQEDSAVYLCASSHPVGGSRAFFGQGTRLTVV.

This clonotype came up a few times. The chain joins TRBV12-3 or TRBV12-4 to TRBJ2-7; D is possibly TRBD2 (6 bases). The CDR3 sequence is 15 residues long. V gave up 1 base and J gave up 0 bases, with 10 bases separating them. The CDR3 reads CASSLGRTTSYEQYF. The CDR3, as DNA: TGTGCCAGCAGTTTAGGGAGGACTACCTCCTACGAGCAGTACTTC.

V usage is TRBV20-1 and J usage is TRBJ1-2, with 7 bases fitting TRBD1. Per the germline V gene, CDR1 is DFQATT and CDR2 is SNEGSKA (reference sequence). The length of the CDR3 is 13 residues. J lost 3 bases, V lost 4 bases, and 5 bases had no gene match. The DNA of the CDR3 is TGCAGTGCTACACAGGGGCTCTACTATGGCTACACCTTC. Translation gives CSATQGLYYGYTF.

This clonotype was recorded many times. The chain uses TRBV20-1 and TRBJ1-5; TRBD1 aligns across 9 bases. The CDR3 spans 15 residues. Germline V lookup: CDR1 DFQATT, CDR2 SNEGSKA (reference sequence). The trim removed 5 bases at V and 6 bases at J, leaving 11 bases unmatched. CDR3 nucleotide sequence: TGCAGTGCTCAGAACCTTCGGACAGGGGCTCAGCCCCAGCATTTT. It encodes CSAQNLRTGAQPQHF.

This clonotype has a handful of counts. The V and J genes are TRBV7-3 and TRBJ2-5; 9 bases match TRBD2. The germline gives CDR1 SGHTA, CDR2 FQGTGA. The CDR3 covers 15 residues. V lost 2 bases and J lost 5; bases outside the gene matches: 6. Written as DNA, the CDR3 is TGTGCCAGCAGCTTACTCGGCGGGGGGGAGGAGACCCAGTACTTC. Its protein is CASSLLGGGEETQYF.

This clonotype was detected once. This sequence joins TRBV6-5 and TRBJ2-3; 12 positions agree with TRBD2. CDR1 and CDR2 from the germline V gene are MNHEY and SVGAGI. CDR3 length: 15 residues. With 6 bases clipped from V and 6 bases from J, the junction kept 7 bases outside the gene matches. As DNA, the CDR3 is TGTGCCAGCAGCCCCCAAGGACTAGCGGGGGATACGCAGTATTTT. Translating gives CASSPQGLAGDTQYF.

The chain combines TRBV20-1 with TRBJ2-3; 11 positions match TRBD2. Germline V lookup: CDR1 DFQATT, CDR2 SNEGSKA (reference sequence). The CDR3 runs to 16 residues. V was pared by 0 bases and J by 6 bases, with 8 bases of the junction left unmatched. The CDR3 bases are TGCAGTGCTAGAGAAGGGACTAGCGGACCCCGGGATACGCAGTATTTT. This translates into CSAREGTSGPRDTQYF.

This clonotype was found a few times. The V and J genes are TRBV29-1 and TRBJ2-1; 16 bases are shared with TRBD2. J gave up 0 bases and V 3 bases, and 11 bases lay outside the gene matches. Germline CDR1 and CDR2: SQVTM and ANQGSEA. The CDR3 is 20 residues long. The CDR3 here is CSVDEVGLAGGRSSYNEQFF. The CDR3 region has the DNA TGCAGCGTTGATGAGGTGGGACTAGCGGGGGGGAGGAGCTCCTACAATGAGCAGTTCTTC.

This clonotype was found many times. The rearrangement joins TRBV29-1 to TRBJ2-1; a possible D gene is TRBD1 (6 bases). Germline V lookup: CDR1 SQVTM, CDR2 ANQGSEA. The CDR3 is made up of 13 amino acids. The V and J ends lost 3 bases and 8 bases respectively, with 14 bases between them. The CDR3 loop is CSVDFQGWYEQFF. The CDR3 DNA reads as TGCAGCGTTGATTTCCAGGGGTGGTATGAGCAGTTCTTC.

The gene calls are TRBV6-1 and TRBJ2-7; the D is unclear. V lost 6 bases and J 4 bases, leaving 10 bases between the germline ends. The CDR3 is made up of 12 amino acids. From germline, CDR1 is MNHNS and CDR2 SASEGT. The DNA of the CDR3 is TGTGCCAGCAGAATGAGTCAGTACGAGCAGTACTTC. Its translation: CASRMSQYEQYF.

The chain links TRBV11-3 to TRBJ2-1, with 7 bases matching TRBD1. The trim removed 4 bases at V and 7 bases at J, leaving 7 bases unmatched. The CDR3 runs to 14 residues. Germline V CDR1 and CDR2: SGHNT, YENEEA. The CDR3 region is CASSSLGQLNEQFF. CDR3 DNA: TGTGCCAGCAGCTCCCTGGGACAGCTGAATGAGCAGTTCTTC.

This chain joins TRBV20-1 and TRBJ2-7; D remains unclear. Trimming took 8 bases from V and 0 from J, leaving 14 bases between them. Per the germline V gene, CDR1 is DFQATT and CDR2 is SNEGSKA (reference sequence). The CDR3 is made up of 13 amino acids. The CDR3 DNA follows: TGCAGTACTCACCCATCTCTCTCCTACGAGCAGTACTTC. It translates to CSTHPSLSYEQYF.

V and J are TRBV29-1 and TRBJ2-7; 9 bases align to TRBD1. Germline trimming cut 6 bases from V and 3 bases from J; bases unmatched to any gene: 3. The germline gives CDR1 SQVTM, CDR2 ANQGSEA. The CDR3 contains 12 residues. The CDR3 loop reads CSVGQGIYEQYF. CDR3 sequence (DNA): TGCAGCGTCGGACAGGGGATCTACGAGCAGTACTTC.

This clonotype was found a few times. V gene TRBV11-2 combines with J gene TRBJ2-1, with D tentatively TRBD2 (6 bases). Per germline, CDR1 SGHAT and CDR2 FQNNGV. The CDR3 has 13 amino acids. V was trimmed by 0 bases and J by 12 bases, leaving 12 bases between them. CDR3 region: CASSLEDLTRQFF. CDR3 DNA sequence: TGTGCCAGCAGCTTAGAGGATCTGACTAGGCAGTTCTTC.

The rearrangement uses TRBV15 and TRBJ2-1; D possibly corresponds to TRBD1 (5 bases). The V gene's germline CDR1 is LNHNV and CDR2 YYDKDF (reference sequence). The length of the CDR3 is 15 residues. V was shortened by 5 bases and J by 6 bases, with 17 bases between the two germline ends. CDR3 in DNA: TGTGCCACCAGCTCGCCCACTACAGGTGCCAATGAGCAGTTCTTC. Protein: CATSSPTTGANEQFF. Using reference TRBV15 and TRBJ2-1 for the parts outside the CDR3, the full variable domain is DAMVIQNPRYQVTQFGKPVTLSCSQTLNHNVMYWYQQKSSQAPKLLFHYYDKDFNNEADTPDNFQSRRPNTSFCFLDIRSPGLGDTAMYLCATSSPTTGANEQFFGPGTRLTVL.

As for this clonotype: With a much larger clone just one base away, this may be a read error. The rearrangement joins TRBV28 to TRBJ1-2; D gene ambiguous. CDR1 and CDR2 (germline): MDHEN, SYDVKM. This CDR3 region has 13 residues. The CDR3 bases are TGTGCCTGCAGTTCGTCCACGAACTATGGCTACACCTTC. Translation gives CACSSSTNYGYTF.